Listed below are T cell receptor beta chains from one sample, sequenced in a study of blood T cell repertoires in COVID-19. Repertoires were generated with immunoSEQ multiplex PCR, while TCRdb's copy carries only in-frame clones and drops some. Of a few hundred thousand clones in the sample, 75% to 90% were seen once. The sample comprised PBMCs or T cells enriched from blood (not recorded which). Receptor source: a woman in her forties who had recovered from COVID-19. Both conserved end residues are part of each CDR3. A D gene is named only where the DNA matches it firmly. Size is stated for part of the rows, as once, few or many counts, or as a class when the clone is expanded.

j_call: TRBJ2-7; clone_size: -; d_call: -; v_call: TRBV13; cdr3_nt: TGTGCCAGCAGCTTAGTTCGTCACGAGCAGTACTTC; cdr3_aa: CASSLVRHEQYF
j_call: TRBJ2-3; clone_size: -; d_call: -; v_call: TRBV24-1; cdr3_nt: TGTGCCACCAGTGATAGGTGGGAGAAGGGCGCAGATACGCAGTATTTT; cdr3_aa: CATSDRWEKGADTQYF
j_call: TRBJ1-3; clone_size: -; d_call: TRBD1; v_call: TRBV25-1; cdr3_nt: TGTGCCAGCAGTGGAGGGGGCGTCTCTGGAAACACCATATATTTT; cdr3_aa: CASSGGGVSGNTIYF
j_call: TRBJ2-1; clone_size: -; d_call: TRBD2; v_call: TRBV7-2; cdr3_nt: TGTGCCAGCAGCTTAGCGACTAGCGGGGGTACCTACAATGAGCAGTTCTTC; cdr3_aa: CASSLATSGGTYNEQFF
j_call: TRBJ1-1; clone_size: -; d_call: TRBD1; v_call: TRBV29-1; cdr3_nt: TGCAGCGTAAAGGGACAGCCAAACACTGAAGCTTTCTTT; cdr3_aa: CSVKGQPNTEAFF
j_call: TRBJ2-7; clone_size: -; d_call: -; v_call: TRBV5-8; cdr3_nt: TGTGCCAGCACCAACCCGGGGTTAAGGAACGAGCAGTACTTC; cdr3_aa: CASTNPGLRNEQYF
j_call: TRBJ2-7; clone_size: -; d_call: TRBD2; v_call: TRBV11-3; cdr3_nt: TGTGCCAGCAGCTTAGACGGACTAGCGGGACACTACGAGCAGTACTTC; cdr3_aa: CASSLDGLAGHYEQYF
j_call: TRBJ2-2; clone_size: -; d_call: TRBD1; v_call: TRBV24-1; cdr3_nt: TGTGCCACCAGTGATTTTGGACAGGGGCGCGGGGAGCTGTTTTTT; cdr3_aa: CATSDFGQGRGELFF
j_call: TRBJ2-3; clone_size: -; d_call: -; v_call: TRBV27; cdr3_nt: TGTGCCAGCAGTTTTAAGGGGAGGGGGGACCTCACAGATACGCAGTATTTT; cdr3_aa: CASSFKGRGDLTDTQYF
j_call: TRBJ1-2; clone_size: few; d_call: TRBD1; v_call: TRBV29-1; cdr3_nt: TGCAGCGCTGGGGGACAGGGGGCGCTGAACTATGGCTACACCTTC; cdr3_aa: CSAGGQGALNYGYTF
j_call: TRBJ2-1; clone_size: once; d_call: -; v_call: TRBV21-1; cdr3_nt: TGTGCCAGCAGCAAAGACAGCAGCGGGGGCCTTTACAATGAGCAGTTCTTC; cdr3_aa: CASSKDSSGGLYNEQFF
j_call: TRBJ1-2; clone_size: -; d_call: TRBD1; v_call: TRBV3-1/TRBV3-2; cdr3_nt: TGTGCCAGCAGCCAAACACAGGGGTACTATGGCTACACCTTC; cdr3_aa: CASSQTQGYYGYTF
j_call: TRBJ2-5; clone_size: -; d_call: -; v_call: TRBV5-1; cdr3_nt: TGCGCCAGCAGCTTGCGCTTTAGCCACCGGCGTAGCCAAGAGACCCAGTACTTC; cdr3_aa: CASSLRFSHRRSQETQYF
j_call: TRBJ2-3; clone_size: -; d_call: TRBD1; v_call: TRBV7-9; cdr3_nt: TGTGCCAGCAGCTTCACGACAGGGAAGGTTACAGATACGCAGTATTTT; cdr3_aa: CASSFTTGKVTDTQYF
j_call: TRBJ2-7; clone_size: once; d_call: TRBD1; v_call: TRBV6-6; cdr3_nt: TGTGCCAGCAGTTTTCGGACAGGGAGAATGGACGAGCAGTACTTC; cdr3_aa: CASSFRTGRMDEQYF
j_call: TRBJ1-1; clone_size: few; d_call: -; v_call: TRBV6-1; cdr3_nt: TGTGCCAGCAGTGAACTTATAGGACTCACTGAAGCTTTCTTT; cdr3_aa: CASSELIGLTEAFF
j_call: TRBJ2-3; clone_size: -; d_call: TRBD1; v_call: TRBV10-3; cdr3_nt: TGTGCCATCAGTGGGGGACAGGGGACGGTCACAGATACGCAGTATTTT; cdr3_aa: CAISGGQGTVTDTQYF
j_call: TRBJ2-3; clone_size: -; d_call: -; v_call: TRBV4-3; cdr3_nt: TGCGCCAGCAGCCAAGGGCCACAACTAGAATATACGCAGTATTTT; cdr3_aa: CASSQGPQLEYTQYF
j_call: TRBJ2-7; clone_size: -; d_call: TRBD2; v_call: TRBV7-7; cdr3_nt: TGTGCTAGCAGCTTAGGAGTCGGGGGGGCCTACGAGCAGTACTTC; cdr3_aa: CASSLGVGGAYEQYF
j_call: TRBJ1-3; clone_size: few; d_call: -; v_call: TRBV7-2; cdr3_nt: TGTGCCAGCAGCTTCGGGATGACCACCATATATTTT; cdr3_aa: CASSFGMTTIYF
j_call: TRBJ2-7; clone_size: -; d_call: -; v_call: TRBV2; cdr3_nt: TGTGCCAGCAGTGAAGAGGGAGCGGCCGCCTCCTACGAGCAGTACTTC; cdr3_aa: CASSEEGAAASYEQYF
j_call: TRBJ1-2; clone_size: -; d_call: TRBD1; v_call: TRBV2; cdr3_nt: TGTGCCAGCAGACAGGGGGCAAGAGGCTACACCTTC; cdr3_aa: CASRQGARGYTF
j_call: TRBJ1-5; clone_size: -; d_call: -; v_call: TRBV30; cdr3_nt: TGTGCCTGGAGTGTAGGGTGGGGCAGCTATCAGCCCCAGCATTTT; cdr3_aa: CAWSVGWGSYQPQHF
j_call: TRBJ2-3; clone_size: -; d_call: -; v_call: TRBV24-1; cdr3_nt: TGTGCCACGTCCGGGGGAACAGATACGCAGTATTTT; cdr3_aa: CATSGGTDTQYF
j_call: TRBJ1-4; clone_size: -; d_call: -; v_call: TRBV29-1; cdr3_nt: TGCAGCGGATTGTCAGGGGCGAAACTGTTTTTT; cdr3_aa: CSGLSGAKLFF
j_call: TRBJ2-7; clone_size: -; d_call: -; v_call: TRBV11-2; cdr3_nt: TGTGCCAGCAGCTTAGGGGCCGGGACTTTAACCTACGAGCAGTACTTC; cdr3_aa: CASSLGAGTLTYEQYF
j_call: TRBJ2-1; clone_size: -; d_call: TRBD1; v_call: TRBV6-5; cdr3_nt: TGTGCCAGCACCCCGGGACAGGGTGCCTACAATGAGCAGTTCTTC; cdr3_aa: CASTPGQGAYNEQFF
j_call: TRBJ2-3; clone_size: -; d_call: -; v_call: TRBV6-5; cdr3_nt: TGTGCCAGCAGTTCATTTATAGCCGAAAAGGATACGCAGTATTTT; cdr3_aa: CASSSFIAEKDTQYF
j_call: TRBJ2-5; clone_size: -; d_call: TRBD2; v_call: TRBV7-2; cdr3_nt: TGTGCCAGCAGCTTAGTACCTAGCGGGGGATCCCTGGGGGAGACCCAGTACTTC; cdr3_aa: CASSLVPSGGSLGETQYF
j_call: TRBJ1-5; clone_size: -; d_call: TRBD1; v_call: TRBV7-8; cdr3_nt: TGTGCCAGCAGCTCCTCTGGACAGGGTAATCAGCCCCAGCATTTT; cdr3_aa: CASSSSGQGNQPQHF
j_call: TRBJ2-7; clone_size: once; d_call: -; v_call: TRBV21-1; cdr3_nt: TGTGCCAGCAGCAAGGAGGGTGACAGGGGTTGTAGGAGCTCCTACGAGCAGTACTTC; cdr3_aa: CASSKEGDRGCRSSYEQYF
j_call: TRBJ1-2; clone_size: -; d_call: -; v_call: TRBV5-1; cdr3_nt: TGCGCCAGCAGCTGGGACACCTCAAACTATGGCTACACCTTC; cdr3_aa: CASSWDTSNYGYTF
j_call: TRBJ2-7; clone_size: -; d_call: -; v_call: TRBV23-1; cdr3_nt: TGCGCCAGCAAAAGACAGGCTCCCTACGAGCAGTACTTC; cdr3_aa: CASKRQAPYEQYF
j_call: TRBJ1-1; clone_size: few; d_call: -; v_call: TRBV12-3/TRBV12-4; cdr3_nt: TGTGCCAGCAGTTACGCGGAGAACACTGAAGCTTTCTTT; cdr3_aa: CASSYAENTEAFF
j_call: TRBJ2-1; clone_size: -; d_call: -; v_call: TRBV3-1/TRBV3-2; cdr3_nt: TGTGCCAGCAGCCAAGTCTCGCTTGGGCAAAACGGGCAGTTCTTC; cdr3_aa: CASSQVSLGQNGQFF
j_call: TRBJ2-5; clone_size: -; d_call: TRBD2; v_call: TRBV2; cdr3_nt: TGTGCCAGCAGTGAGGGAGGGCCGGGCGAGGAGACCCAGTACTTC; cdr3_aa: CASSEGGPGEETQYF
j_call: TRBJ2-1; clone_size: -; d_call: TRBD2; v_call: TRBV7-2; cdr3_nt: TGTGCCAGCAGCCCTCGAGTAGCGGGTTTTGGTGAGCAGTTCTTC; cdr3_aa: CASSPRVAGFGEQFF
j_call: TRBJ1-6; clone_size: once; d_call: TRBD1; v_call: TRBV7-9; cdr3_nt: TGTGCCAGCAGCTTGTCTACAGGGGATTCACCCCTCCACTTT; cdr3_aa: CASSLSTGDSPLHF
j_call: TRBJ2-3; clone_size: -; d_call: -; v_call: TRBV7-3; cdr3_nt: TGTGCCAGCAGCTCGCACGAGACATCTAGCGATACGCAGTATTTT; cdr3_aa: CASSSHETSSDTQYF
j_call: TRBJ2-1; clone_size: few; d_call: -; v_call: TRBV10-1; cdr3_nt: TGCGCCAGCAGCGGTCAGGTCTACAATGAGCAGTTCTTC; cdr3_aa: CASSGQVYNEQFF
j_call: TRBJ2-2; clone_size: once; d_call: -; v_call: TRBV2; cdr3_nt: TGTGCCAGCAGTTATACCGCACTGAACACCGGGGAGCTGTTTTTT; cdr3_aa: CASSYTALNTGELFF
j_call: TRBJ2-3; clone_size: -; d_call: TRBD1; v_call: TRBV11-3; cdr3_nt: TGTGCCAGCAATAGGGGACAGGGATTCACAGATACGCAGTATTTT; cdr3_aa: CASNRGQGFTDTQYF
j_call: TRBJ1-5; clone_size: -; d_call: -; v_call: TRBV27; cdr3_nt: TGTGCCAGCAGTTTGGCGGGGGGCGAACAACAGCCCCAGCATTTT; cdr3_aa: CASSLAGGEQQPQHF
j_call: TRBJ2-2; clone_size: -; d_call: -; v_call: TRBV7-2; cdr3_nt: TGTGCCAGCAGCTTAGGGGCCAACACCGGGGAGCTGTTTTTT; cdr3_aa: CASSLGANTGELFF
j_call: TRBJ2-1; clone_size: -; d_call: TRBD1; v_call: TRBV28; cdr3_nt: TGTGCCAGCAGTTTTGGGACAGGGCTCAATGAGCAGTTCTTC; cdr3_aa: CASSFGTGLNEQFF
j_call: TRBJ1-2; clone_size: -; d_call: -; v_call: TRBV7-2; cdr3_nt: TGTGCCAGCAGCTTATCGGTCAACTATGGCTACACCTTC; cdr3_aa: CASSLSVNYGYTF
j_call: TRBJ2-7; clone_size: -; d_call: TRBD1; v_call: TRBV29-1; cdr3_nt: TGCAGCGGACAGGGGGCTGCGGGGGAGCAGTACTTC; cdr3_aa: CSGQGAAGEQYF
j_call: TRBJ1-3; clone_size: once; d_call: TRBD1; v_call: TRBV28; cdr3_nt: TGTGCCAGCAGTCCAACCGGGACAGGGTGGGGAAACTCTGGAAACACCATATATTTT; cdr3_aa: CASSPTGTGWGNSGNTIYF
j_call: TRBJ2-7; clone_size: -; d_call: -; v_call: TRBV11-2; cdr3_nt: TGTGCCAGCAGTTTACAGGCGTACGAGCAGTACTTC; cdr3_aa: CASSLQAYEQYF
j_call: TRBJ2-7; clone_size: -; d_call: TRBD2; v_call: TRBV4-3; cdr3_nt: TGCGCCAGCAGCAAGCGAGCCCCTAGCGGGGCCTACGAGCAGTACTTC; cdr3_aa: CASSKRAPSGAYEQYF
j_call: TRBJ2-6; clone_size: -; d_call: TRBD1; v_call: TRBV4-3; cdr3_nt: TGCGCCAGCAGCCAAGATCGGACAGGAAACGCTGGGGCCAACGTCCTGACTTTC; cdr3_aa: CASSQDRTGNAGANVLTF
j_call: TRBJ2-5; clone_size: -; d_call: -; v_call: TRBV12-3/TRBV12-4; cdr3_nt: TGTGCCAGCAGTCCGAGGGAGACCCAGTACTTC; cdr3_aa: CASSPRETQYF
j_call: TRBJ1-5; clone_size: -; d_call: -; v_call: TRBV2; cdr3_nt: TGTGCCAGCAGTGAAGGAGGCCTTGGGCGGGGGAGGAAGCCCCAGCATTTT; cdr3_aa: CASSEGGLGRGRKPQHF
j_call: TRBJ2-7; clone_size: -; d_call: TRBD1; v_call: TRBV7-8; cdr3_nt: TGTGCCAGCAGCACGACAGGGGAGTTCTACGAGCAGTACTTC; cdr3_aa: CASSTTGEFYEQYF
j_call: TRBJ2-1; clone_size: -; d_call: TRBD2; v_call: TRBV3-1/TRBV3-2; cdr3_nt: TGTGCCAGCAGCCAAGATGAACTAGCGGGAGATGAGCAGTTCTTC; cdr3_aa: CASSQDELAGDEQFF